These 5 T cell receptor beta chains came from one sample sequenced in a study of beta chain features in type 1 diabetes. cDNA synthesis used the whole RNA isolate, giving expressed TCRB sequences. Generated by immunoSEQ multiplex PCR, the TCRdb table keeps only in-frame clones and is missing some. The sample has 250,000 to 300,000 clones, roughly 8% seen once. The specimen was central memory CD4+ T cells from blood. These receptors were obtained from a woman aged 18-29 years in good health.

This clone was seen more than once but under ten times. The sample carries other DNA sequences with the same CDR3. V and J are TRBV7-3 and TRBJ2-2; no clear D. V lost 3 bases, J lost 1 base, and 6 bases lay in between. The CDR3 contains 14 residues. CDR1 and CDR2 (germline): SGHTA, FQGTGA. In DNA, the CDR3 is TGTGCCAGCAGCTTTTCAGGGAACACCGGGGAGCTGTTTTTT. It translates to CASSFSGNTGELFF.

The chain links TRBV7-8 to TRBJ2-1, with TRBD2 identical over 9 bases. Trimming cost V 1 base and J 12 bases; bases outside gene matches: 10. Germline V CDR1 and CDR2: SGHVS, FQNEAQ. CDR3 length: 15 amino acids. CDR3 in DNA: TGTGCCAGCAGCTTAGTGCCCGATCGAGCGGGAGGGCAGTTCTTC. Translated: CASSLVPDRAGGQFF. The full variable domain, with the rest looked up from reference TRBV7-8 and TRBJ2-1, is GAGVSQSPRYKVAKRGQDVALRCDPISGHVSLFWYQQALGQGPEFLTYFQNEAQLDKSGLPSDRFFAERPEGSVSTLKIQRTQQEDSAVYLCASSLVPDRAGGQFFGPGTRLTVL.

This clone occurred many times. The V call is TRBV18, the J call TRBJ1-2, with no clear D. The CDR3 is 12 amino acids. V gave up 3 bases and J gave up 2 bases, with 4 bases separating them. Germline V CDR1 and CDR2: KGHSH, LQKENI. The CDR3 region has the DNA TGTGCCAGCTCACCGGACAACTATGGCTACACCTTC. Amino acids: CASSPDNYGYTF.

This clone was recorded a few times. V and J are TRBV18 and TRBJ1-1, with D unresolved. Germline CDR1 reads KGHSH; CDR2 reads LQKENI. V lost 2 bases, J lost 3 bases, and 13 bases lay in between. The CDR3 is 15 amino acids. In nucleotides, the CDR3 is TGTGCCAGCTCACCAGTCTCCCCACGGGACACTGAAGCTTTCTTT. Its translation is CASSPVSPRDTEAFF. The whole variable domain, filled in from reference TRBV18 and TRBJ1-1, reads NAGVMQNPRHLVRRRGQEARLRCSPMKGHSHVYWYRQLPEEGLKFMVYLQKENIIDESGMPKERFSAEFPKEGPSILRIQQVVRGDSAAYFCASSPVSPRDTEAFFGQGTRLTVV.

The V call is TRBV28, the J call TRBJ2-3; the D gene is possibly TRBD2 (5 bases). V lost 6 bases to trimming and J lost 2 bases, with 9 bases between them. CDR1 and CDR2 (germline): MDHEN, SYDVKM. The CDR3 covers 13 residues. The CDR3 spells CASSRGSTDTQYF. CDR3 DNA sequence: TGTGCCAGCAGCCGGGGATCCACAGATACGCAGTATTTT.